The 17 T cell receptor beta chains presented below share a single source sample, sequenced in a study of T-cell memory formation after mild COVID-19. TCRdb recomputed calls from the 5' RACE reads with MiXCR, one row per CDR3 protein. This sample yields 450,000 or so distinct CDR3 sequences, of which 20% to 25% are seen a single time; roughly an eighth belongs to the top ten. The sequencing input was PBMCs or a T cell subset sorted from them (not recorded which). The source of these receptors is an adult woman who had mild COVID-19 (a few samples of this study predate the infection). Cell type and time point are not known.

J is TRBJ1-2 and V is TRBV9; D is possibly TRBD1 (5 bases). V was trimmed by 0 bases and J by 7 bases, leaving 16 bases between them. From germline, CDR1 is SGDLS and CDR2 YYNGEE. The CDR3 loop spans 15 amino acids. DNA for the CDR3: TGTGCCAGCAGCGTAGCGGGGGACCTTAAGTCTGGCTACACCTTC. Translation: CASSVAGDLKSGYTF.

The gene calls are TRBV14 and TRBJ2-1; 8 positions match TRBD2. Germline V gives CDR1 SGHDN, CDR2 FVKESK. The CDR3 covers 14 residues. Losses at the gene ends were 8 bases for V and 4 bases for J; bases not matched to a gene: 7. The CDR3 is CASRPLAGYNEQFF. DNA of the CDR3: TGTGCCAGCCGCCCTTTAGCGGGATACAATGAGCAGTTCTTC.

This sequence joins TRBV19 and TRBJ2-1; D remains ambiguous. Per the germline V gene, CDR1 is LNHDA and CDR2 is SQIVND (reference sequence). V shed 0 bases and J shed 4 bases, with 1 base lying between them. The CDR3 consists of 12 residues. CDR3 protein: CASSIEYNEQFF. In DNA form, the CDR3 reads TGTGCCAGTAGTATAGAATACAATGAGCAGTTCTTC. Filled out from reference TRBV19 and TRBJ2-1, the complete variable domain reads DGGITQSPKYLFRKEGQNVTLSCEQNLNHDAMYWYRQDPGQGLRLIYYSQIVNDFQKGDIAEGYSVSREKKESFPLTVTSAQKNPTAFYLCASSIEYNEQFFGPGTRLTVL.

J is TRBJ2-5 and V is TRBV24-1; TRBD1 or TRBD2 may be the D gene (5 bases each). Trimming cost V 5 bases and J 5 bases, with 20 bases left between them. Per germline, CDR1 KGHDR and CDR2 SFDVKD. The CDR3 loop spans 16 amino acids. The CDR3 here is CATSAPRHGAEETQYF. The CDR3 bases are TGTGCCACCAGTGCCCCCCGACACGGGGCAGAGGAGACCCAGTACTTC.

The chain is built from TRBV7-9 and TRBJ2-5, with 8 bases matching TRBD1. This CDR3 spans 17 amino acids. The J segment lost 0 bases and the V segment lost 3 bases, leaving 9 bases of the junction unmatched. CDR1 and CDR2 (germline): SEHNR, FQNEAQ (reference sequence). The chain's CDR3 is CASSFPQGAWDQETQYF. The CDR3 DNA is TGTGCCAGCAGCTTCCCCCAGGGGGCTTGGGACCAAGAGACCCAGTACTTC.

There are many counts of this clonotype. The rearrangement links TRBV12-3 or TRBV12-4 to TRBJ1-2, with a weak D call TRBD1 (6 bases). Trimming took 5 bases from V and 2 from J, leaving 9 bases between them. This CDR3 region has 13 residues. Written as DNA, the CDR3 is TGTGCCAGCAGTCCCGACAGGAACTATGGCTACACCTTC. Encoded protein: CASSPDRNYGYTF.

The CDR3 sequence is CASSQDGLPFETQYF. In DNA form, the CDR3 reads TGTGCCAGCAGCCAAGATGGACTCCCGTTTGAGACCCAGTACTTC. V usage is TRBV3-1 and J usage is TRBJ2-5, with D maybe TRBD2 (5 bases). V lost 0 bases, J lost 5 bases, and 13 bases lay in between. CDR3 length equals 15 residues. CDR1 and CDR2 (germline): LGHDT, YNNKEL (reference sequence).

This sequence joins TRBV30 and TRBJ2-3; TRBD2 aligns across 11 bases. This CDR3 comprises 14 residues. With 3 bases clipped from V and 5 bases from J, the junction kept 4 bases outside the gene matches. Germline V gene sequence: CDR1 GTSNPN, CDR2 SVGIG (reference sequence). CDR3 residues: CAWRLAGDVDTQYF. The DNA for the CDR3 is TGTGCCTGGAGACTAGCGGGAGATGTAGATACGCAGTATTTT.

The chain combines TRBV15 with TRBJ2-7, with D unresolved. The CDR3 totals 13 residues. Per the germline V gene, CDR1 is LNHNV and CDR2 is YYDKDF (reference sequence). The V end lost 0 bases, the J end lost 3 bases, and 6 bases lay between the germline ends. Written as DNA, the CDR3 is TGTGCCACCAGCAGAGATTGGGGCTACGAGCAGTACTTC. The encoded protein is CATSRDWGYEQYF.

The rearrangement uses TRBV20-1 and TRBJ2-1; TRBD1 aligns across 7 bases. Germline assignment: CDR1 DFQATT and CDR2 SNEGSKA (reference sequence). This CDR3 contains 16 residues. Germline trimming cut 0 bases from V and 3 bases from J; bases unmatched to any gene: 8. The CDR3 loop reads CSARDRGGGNYNEQFF. The DNA of the CDR3 is TGCAGTGCTAGAGATCGAGGGGGCGGAAACTACAATGAGCAGTTCTTC.

The CDR3 region is CASSQGAIASTDTQYF. The CDR3 DNA reads TGCGCCAGCAGCCAAGGGGCGATAGCTTCCACAGATACGCAGTATTTT. The chain employs TRBV4-1 and TRBJ2-3, with D unclear. Germline CDR1 is MGHRA and CDR2 is YSYEKL. The CDR3 has 16 amino acids. V lost 1 base and J 2 bases, leaving 13 bases between the germline ends.

This clonotype was detected ten times or more. V and J are TRBV5-6 and TRBJ2-3; D call uncertain. Trimming pared 1 base from V and 6 bases from J, leaving 12 bases between. The CDR3 is 14 amino acids. Germline V gene lookup returns CDR1 SGHDT and CDR2 YYEEEE. CDR3 in DNA: TGTGCCAGCAGCTTGTTTTTGAACCTCGATACGCAGTATTTT. This sequence encodes CASSLFLNLDTQYF. Together with reference TRBV5-6 and TRBJ2-3, the CDR3 gives the full variable domain: DAGVTQSPTHLIKTRGQQVTLRCSPKSGHDTVSWYQQALGQGPQFIFQYYEEEERQRGNFPDRFSGHQFPNYSSELNVNALLLGDSALYLCASSLFLNLDTQYFGPGTRLTVL.

CDR3 amino acids: CASSQENGVAYEQYF. CDR3 bases: TGCGCCAGCAGCCAAGAGAATGGCGTGGCCTACGAGCAGTACTTC. This chain joins TRBV4-1 and TRBJ2-7; D is uncertain. CDR3 length equals 15 residues. Trimming removed 0 bases from V and 2 bases from J, with 11 bases in between. Germline-derived CDR1 and CDR2 are MGHRA and YSYEKL.

The chain couples TRBV30 to TRBJ1-5; perhaps TRBD1 as D (6 bases). Germline V gene data show CDR1 as GTSNPN and CDR2 as SVGIG (reference sequence). The ends were cut back, 0 bases at V and 5 bases at J, with 11 bases in the middle. There are 14 residues in the CDR3. CDR3 DNA sequence: TGTGCCTGGAGTGTCGGGGCAGGGGATCAGCCCCAGCATTTT. This encodes CAWSVGAGDQPQHF.

The chain is built from TRBV7-9 and TRBJ2-7, with 7 bases lining up with TRBD1. The CDR3 totals 12 residues. Germline CDR1 and CDR2: SEHNR and FQNEAQ (reference sequence). V lost 10 bases and J lost 7; bases outside the gene matches: 10. CDR3 coding DNA: TGTGCCAAACTGAAGGACAGGTCTGAGCAGTACTTC. It is translated as CAKLKDRSEQYF.

The CDR3 is CASSQGAASNYGYTF. CDR3 sequence (DNA): TGTGCCAGCAGCCAAGGGGCAGCCTCTAACTATGGCTACACCTTC. V and J are TRBV3-1 and TRBJ1-2; D uncertain. The CDR3 has 15 amino acids. Germline V gene sequence: CDR1 LGHDT, CDR2 YNNKEL (reference sequence). V lost 1 base and J lost 0, with 9 bases in between. The full variable domain, with the rest looked up from reference TRBV3-1 and TRBJ1-2, is DTAVSQTPKYLVTQMGNDKSIKCEQNLGHDTMYWYKQDSKKFLKIMFSYNNKELIINETVPNRFSPKSPDKAHLNLHINSLELGDSAVYFCASSQGAASNYGYTFGSGTRLTVV.

This chain joins TRBV6-5 and TRBJ2-1; D is perhaps TRBD2 (6 bases). CDR3 length: 15 amino acids. The germline gives CDR1 MNHEY, CDR2 SVGAGI. The V end was cut by 6 bases, the J end by 7 bases, with 19 bases between. CDR3 nucleotide sequence: TGTGCCAGCAGCCAAGGGCGGGGATTGCTAAATGAGCAGTTCTTC. The encoded protein is CASSQGRGLLNEQFF.